This T cell receptor (beta chain) was captured in a study of T cells in Graves' hyperthyroidism and ophthalmopathy. What was amplified from RNA transcripts were TCR beta CDR3 regions. Researchers ran a first-round RT-PCR on the TCR CDR3 using the HTBI primer set. TCRdb redid the calling of the multiplex PCR reads with MiXCR, one entry per CDR3 protein. Here the sample spans around 600,000 distinct CDR3 sequences, roughly 15% being singletons. Germline-derived CDR1 and CDR2 are MNHEY and SMNVEV (reference sequence). The CDR3 has 14 residues. V shed 0 bases, J shed 6 bases, and the junction held 0 bases outside the gene matches.

Sequencing was done on a sample of blood. The clonotype comes from a woman in her forties or fifties with Graves' ophthalmopathy. The chain recombines TRBV27 with TRBJ2-1, with 9 nucleotides matching TRBD2. The CDR3 here is CASSLSGLANEQFF. The DNA of the CDR3 is TGTGCCAGCAGTTTATCGGGACTAGCCAATGAGCAGTTCTTC.